A selection of T cell receptor beta chains follows, all from one sample in a study of blood T cells in healthy people across ages. TCRdb called the 5' RACE reads again in MiXCR, with one record for every CDR3 protein. Among 1.5 million to 2 million distinct CDR3 sequences listed, under 30% were seen once. Sequenced material: blood. The receptors here all came from a young woman in good health. Each CDR3 is given without its conserved first and last residue.

TRBV11-2,TRBJ2-1,ASSSSGGADRDEQF
TRBV10-3,TRBJ2-3,AISESTAGLPTDTQY
TRBV12-3/TRBV12-4,TRBJ1-2,ASSYSTIYGYT
TRBV5-1,TRBJ2-1,ASSQTLSSYNEQF
TRBV4-3,TRBJ2-1,ASSRQRGLYNEQF
TRBV28,TRBJ2-2,ASRGITGELF
TRBV5-1,TRBJ2-3,ASSSGQGGTDTQY
TRBV9,TRBJ2-1,ASSVTLALGEQF
TRBV29-1,TRBJ2-7,SDRTGGFGVRTSGFHEQY
TRBV13,TRBJ2-7,ASSPAGAYHEQY
TRBV20-1,TRBJ1-5,SARETGGNQPQH
TRBV6-5,TRBJ2-5,ASSDRTGAIGTQY
TRBV7-2,TRBJ2-1,ASRQGLFRGNQF
TRBV21-1,TRBJ2-5,ASSKAQTSGQETQY
TRBV4-3,TRBJ2-1,ASSQEAGANYNEQF
TRBV6-4,TRBJ2-2,ASSDSRTGELF
TRBV7-3,TRBJ2-1,ASSLNGGRDNEQF
TRBV9,TRBJ2-5,ASTRLAGRKETQY
TRBV6-1,TRBJ2-1,ASIWDRGGNEQF
TRBV7-2,TRBJ1-1,ASSSQGPSTEAF
TRBV20-1,TRBJ1-1,SAPNLYGGNEAF
TRBV5-1,TRBJ1-1,ASSLERVGNTEAF
TRBV4-3,TRBJ1-6,ASSEMVVGQGGSYNSPLH
TRBV20-1,TRBJ2-7,SAPGTSEGFREQY
TRBV28,TRBJ1-5,ASSLDNFNQPQH
TRBV4-1,TRBJ1-5,ASSHHGTLQQPQH
TRBV9,TRBJ2-1,ASSPRLAGGNSYNEQF
TRBV20-1,TRBJ1-5,SAISGRKNQPQH
TRBV5-5,TRBJ2-1,ASSTVDNEQF
TRBV13,TRBJ2-3,ASSTYPGGTDTQY
TRBV3-1,TRBJ1-5,ASSRGGGGNQPQH
TRBV3-1,TRBJ2-7,ASSQARAIPAEQY
TRBV7-8,TRBJ2-1,ASSLEGVSYNEQF
TRBV18,TRBJ1-2,ASSPGIGRRDGYT
TRBV20-1,TRBJ1-4,SARTRRGEGNEKLF
TRBV10-3,TRBJ2-5,AITSSGAQETQY
TRBV5-1,TRBJ2-1,ASSLGGDNEQF
TRBV10-3,TRBJ2-3,ATSSGRATDTQY
TRBV5-1,TRBJ1-1,ASSSTGTFTEAF
TRBV5-6,TRBJ2-3,ASSTTSGASDSTDTQY
TRBV5-1,TRBJ2-2,ASSLEAPGGELF